The TCR beta chain described here comes from a study of blood T cells in healthy people across ages. Comment on this clonotype: Its antigen is not identified.

Together with a sample-barcoded 5' primer, a J-beta primer mix was included in a second PCR lasting roughly 6 to 12 cycles. TCRdb re-called the 5' RACE reads with MiXCR, one entry per CDR3 protein. The repertoire holds 580,000 or so distinct CDR3 sequences, with 47% as singletons. Notes on the study in general: Older individuals had lower TCR beta diversity per million T cells (the decline was roughly linear). Estimated diversity that came from one million T cells was considered an underestimate. Naive T cell percentage strongly correlated with TCR beta diversity.

Sequenced sample: blood. The TCR comes from a man older than 75 in good health.

The CDR3: CASSAPPDSNQPQHF. The CDR3 region has the DNA TGTGCCAGCAGTGCCCCTCCCGATAGCAATCAGCCCCAGCATTTT. The chain couples TRBV2 to TRBJ1-5; D gene ambiguous. The V and J ends lost 4 bases and 0 bases respectively, with 10 bases between them. This CDR3 contains 15 residues. CDR1 and CDR2 from the germline V gene are SNHLY and FYNNEI.